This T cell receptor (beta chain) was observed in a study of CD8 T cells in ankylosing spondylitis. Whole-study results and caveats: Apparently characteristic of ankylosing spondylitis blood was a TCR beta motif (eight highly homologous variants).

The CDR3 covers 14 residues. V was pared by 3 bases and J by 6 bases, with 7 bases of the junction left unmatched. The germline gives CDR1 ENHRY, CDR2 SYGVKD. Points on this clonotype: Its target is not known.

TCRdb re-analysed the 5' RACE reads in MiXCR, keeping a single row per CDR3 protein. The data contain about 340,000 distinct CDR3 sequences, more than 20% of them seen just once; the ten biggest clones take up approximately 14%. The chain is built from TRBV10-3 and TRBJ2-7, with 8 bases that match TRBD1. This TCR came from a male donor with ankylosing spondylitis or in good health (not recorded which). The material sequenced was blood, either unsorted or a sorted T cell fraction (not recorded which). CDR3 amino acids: CAISEPGGSTEQYF. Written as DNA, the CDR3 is TGTGCCATCAGTGAACCAGGGGGCTCTACCGAGCAGTACTTC.